A single sample gave rise to the 24 T cell receptor beta chains below, sequenced in a study of blood T cell repertoires in COVID-19. Method: immunoSEQ multiplex PCR; TCRdb's copy keeps in-frame clones and lacks some. In the table there are more than 200,000 clones, approximately 88% of which are singletons. What was sequenced was PBMCs or T cells enriched from blood (not recorded which). These receptors all stem from a woman under 40 who had been exposed to COVID-19.

CDR3 DNA: TGTGCCAGTAGTAGGTCTAGCGCCCACAAAGAGACCCAGTACTTC. Translation: CASSRSSAHKETQYF. The gene calls are TRBV19 and TRBJ2-5; D is perhaps TRBD2 (6 bases). The CDR3 length is 15 residues. Germline V gene lookup returns CDR1 LNHDA and CDR2 SQIVND (reference sequence). V was shortened by 4 bases and J by 3 bases, with 15 bases between the two germline ends.

This chain connects TRBV28 to TRBJ1-6; a possible D gene is TRBD1 (5 bases). The CDR3 totals 15 residues. Germline V gene lookup returns CDR1 MDHEN and CDR2 SYDVKM. Trimming took off 2 bases at V and 9 bases at J, with 14 bases between the two ends. CDR3 nucleotides: TGTGCCAGCAGTTTAGGAGGGGTTGCTCGTTCACCCCTCCACTTT. Protein: CASSLGGVARSPLHF. Combining the CDR3 with reference TRBV28 and TRBJ1-6 gives the whole variable domain DVKVTQSSRYLVKRTGEKVFLECVQDMDHENMFWYRQDPGLGLRLIYFSYDVKMKEKGDIPEGYSVSREKKERFSLILESASTNQTSMYLCASSLGGVARSPLHFGNGTRLTVT.

The chain joins TRBV2 to TRBJ2-3; D might be TRBD1 (6 bases). The CDR3 has 12 amino acids. The V gene lost 6 bases and the J gene lost 5 bases, with 9 bases spanning the gap. In germline, CDR1 is SNHLY, CDR2 FYNNEI. CDR3 region: CASSPRGDTQYF. The DNA for the CDR3 is TGTGCCAGCAGCCCCAGGGGAGATACGCAGTATTTT. The full variable domain, with the rest looked up from reference TRBV2 and TRBJ2-3, is EPEVTQTPSHQVTQMGQEVILRCVPISNHLYFYWYRQILGQKVEFLVSFYNNEISEKSEIFDDQFSVERPDGSNFTLKIRSTKLEDSAMYFCASSPRGDTQYFGPGTRLTVL.

This chain joins TRBV14 and TRBJ2-5; 7 nucleotides match TRBD2. The germline gives CDR1 SGHDN, CDR2 FVKESK. The CDR3 consists of 15 residues. Germline trimming cut 4 bases from V and 3 bases from J; bases unmatched to any gene: 8. The CDR3 nucleotides read TGTGCCAGCAGCCTCCGGACTAGGACAAAAGAGACCCAGTACTTC. Amino acids: CASSLRTRTKETQYF.

Only a few counts were recorded for this clone. The CDR3: CAWSVSSPLHF. CDR3 coding DNA: TGTGCCTGGAGTGTCAGTTCACCCCTCCACTTT. The genes are TRBV30 and TRBJ1-6; D remains unclear. V lost 0 bases and J 9 bases, leaving 3 bases between the germline ends. CDR1 and CDR2 (germline): GTSNPN, SVGIG (reference sequence). The CDR3 length is 11 residues.

This clone has only one observation. The V and J genes are TRBV7-2 and TRBJ2-2; 9 bases align to TRBD2. This CDR3 is 17 amino acids long. With 3 bases clipped from V and 4 bases from J, the junction kept 9 bases outside the gene matches. The germline gives CDR1 SGHTA, CDR2 FQGNSA. CDR3 in DNA: TGTGCCAGCAGCTTGGGGGTAGCGGGAGTTCGCACCGGGGAGCTGTTTTTT. Its protein is CASSLGVAGVRTGELFF.

The genes are TRBV2 and TRBJ1-2; D is unresolved. From germline, CDR1 is SNHLY and CDR2 FYNNEI. V lost 3 bases, J lost 0 bases, and 8 bases lay in between. The CDR3 sequence is 14 residues long. The CDR3, as DNA: TGTGCCAGCAGTGATCGGTTTTCTAACTATGGCTACACCTTC. Residues: CASSDRFSNYGYTF. Supplemented by reference TRBV2 and TRBJ1-2, the full variable domain reads EPEVTQTPSHQVTQMGQEVILRCVPISNHLYFYWYRQILGQKVEFLVSFYNNEISEKSEIFDDQFSVERPDGSNFTLKIRSTKLEDSAMYFCASSDRFSNYGYTFGSGTRLTVV.

J is TRBJ1-5 and V is TRBV19; maybe TRBD1 (5 bases). CDR3 length: 17 residues. Per the germline V gene, CDR1 is LNHDA and CDR2 is SQIVND (reference sequence). With 7 bases removed from V and 0 bases from J, the gap between germline ends came to 19 bases. CDR3 DNA sequence: TGTGCCAGTATGGGCAGGGAGGTAACCTATAGCAATCAGCCCCAGCATTTT. Residues: CASMGREVTYSNQPQHF.

The CDR3 DNA sequence: TGCGCCAGCAGCTTGGCCTTTACAGGTTTTCAGTACTTC. It encodes CASSLAFTGFQYF. This chain joins TRBV5-1 and TRBJ2-4; D perhaps matches TRBD1 (5 bases). There are 13 residues in the CDR3. Germline V lookup: CDR1 SGHRS, CDR2 YFSETQ. The germline V and J ends were trimmed by 0 bases and 11 bases, with 12 bases remaining between them. The complete variable domain, with remaining parts taken from reference TRBV5-1 and TRBJ2-4, reads KAGVTQTPRYLIKTRGQQVTLSCSPISGHRSVSWYQQTPGQGLQFLFEYFSETQRNKGNFPGRFSGRQFSNSRSEMNVSTLELGDSALYLCASSLAFTGFQYFGAGTRLSVL.

The J gene is TRBJ2-3, the V gene TRBV11-2, with 10 bases fitting TRBD2. The CDR3 is made up of 17 amino acids. V lost 0 bases, J lost 0 bases, and 3 bases stayed unmatched. Germline CDR1 SGHAT, CDR2 FQNNGV. Written as DNA, the CDR3 is TGTGCCAGCAGCTTAGAGGGACTAGCGTTAAGCACAGATACGCAGTATTTT. Encoded protein: CASSLEGLALSTDTQYF.

This sequence joins TRBV5-4 and TRBJ2-7; 10 positions agree with TRBD1. V lost 4 bases, J lost 5 bases, and 6 bases stayed unmatched. The germline gives CDR1 SGHNT, CDR2 YYREEE (reference sequence). This CDR3 contains 14 residues. The DNA of the CDR3 is TGTGCCAGCAGCGGGACAGGGGACAAGGACGAGCAGTACTTC. Encoded protein: CASSGTGDKDEQYF.

The chain employs TRBV2 and TRBJ2-1; TRBD2 is a possible D gene (7 bases). The CDR3 totals 13 residues. V was clipped by 6 bases and J by 8 bases, with 14 bases between them. Looked up from germline, CDR1 is SNHLY and CDR2 is FYNNEI. CDR3 protein: CASRSGGADEQFF. For the CDR3, the DNA is TGTGCCAGCAGGTCGGGGGGCGCAGATGAGCAGTTCTTC. Full variable domain (missing parts from reference TRBV2 and TRBJ2-1): EPEVTQTPSHQVTQMGQEVILRCVPISNHLYFYWYRQILGQKVEFLVSFYNNEISEKSEIFDDQFSVERPDGSNFTLKIRSTKLEDSAMYFCASRSGGADEQFFGPGTRLTVL.

The rearrangement links TRBV5-6 to TRBJ1-1; D is unresolved. V was clipped by 4 bases and J by 0 bases, with 16 bases between them. CDR1 SGHDT and CDR2 YYEEEE come from the germline V gene. There are 16 residues in the CDR3. CDR3 sequence (DNA): TGTGCCAGCAGCCCTGACAAGGCTTCGATGAACACTGAAGCTTTCTTT. Translation gives CASSPDKASMNTEAFF.

The genes are TRBV27 and TRBJ1-2; TRBD1 is a possible D gene (5 bases). The CDR3 is 15 residues long. CDR1 MNHEY and CDR2 SMNVEV come from the germline V gene (reference sequence). Trimming took off 6 bases at V and 6 bases at J, with 20 bases between the two ends. The chain's CDR3 is CASRREPPGWDGYTF. CDR3 bases: TGTGCCAGCAGACGAGAGCCCCCAGGGTGGGATGGCTACACCTTC.

This sequence joins TRBV7-9 and TRBJ2-3; D unresolved. The germline V gene has CDR1 SEHNR and CDR2 FQNEAQ (reference sequence). The ends were cut back, 1 base at V and 1 base at J, with 9 bases in the middle. The CDR3 sequence is 15 residues long. The CDR3 DNA follows: TGTGCCAGCAGCTTAGGTAGATATGGCACAGATACGCAGTATTTT. Its protein product is CASSLGRYGTDTQYF.

This clone was seen just once. The chain employs TRBV14 and TRBJ2-1; D possibly corresponds to TRBD2 (5 bases). The CDR3 extends over 18 amino acids. Trimming stripped 0 bases from V and 7 bases from J, with 22 bases between. CDR1 is SGHDN and CDR2 is FVKESK in the germline V gene. Written as DNA, the CDR3 is TGTGCCAGCAGCCAAGATGGAACCCTGAGGGCTCTTCTGAATGAGCAGTTCTTC. Its translation is CASSQDGTLRALLNEQFF. The full variable domain, its missing parts supplied by reference TRBV14 and TRBJ2-1, is EAGVTQFPSHSVIEKGQTVTLRCDPISGHDNLYWYRRVMGKEIKFLLHFVKESKQDESGMPNNRFLAERTGGTYSTLKVQPAELEDSGVYFCASSQDGTLRALLNEQFFGPGTRLTVL.

CDR3 nucleotide sequence: TGTGCCAGCAGTGAACAGGGGGAAGGGTTAGACGAGCAGTACTTC. This gives the protein CASSEQGEGLDEQYF. V gene TRBV2 combines with J gene TRBJ2-7, with 7 bases that match TRBD1. The CDR3 extends over 15 amino acids. CDR1 SNHLY and CDR2 FYNNEI come from the germline V gene. J was trimmed by 5 bases and V by 2 bases; bases with no gene match: 9.

The chain couples TRBV7-6 to TRBJ2-7; 9 bases fit TRBD1. Germline trimming cut 4 bases from V and 4 bases from J; bases unmatched to any gene: 11. This CDR3 has 16 amino acids. Germline loops: CDR1 SGHVS, CDR2 FNYEAQ. The CDR3 protein is CASSSGAGTGQYEQYF. DNA of the CDR3: TGTGCCAGCAGCTCGGGTGCCGGGACAGGGCAATACGAGCAGTACTTC.

The chain couples TRBV11-2 to TRBJ2-5, with 7 bases lining up with TRBD1. Trimming removed 5 bases from V and 3 bases from J; junction bases left unmatched: 6. Germline V gene lookup returns CDR1 SGHAT and CDR2 FQNNGV. This CDR3 region has 14 residues. This CDR3 reads CASSTGQEEETQYF. DNA of the CDR3: TGTGCCAGCAGCACAGGACAGGAAGAAGAGACCCAGTACTTC.

V gene TRBV20-1 combines with J gene TRBJ1-5, with 8 bases matching TRBD1. V lost 3 bases to trimming and J lost 7 bases; unmatched junction nucleotides: 5. CDR3 length equals 13 residues. The germline CDR1 and CDR2 sequences are DFQATT and SNEGSKA (reference sequence). The CDR3: CSASGQGWQPQHF. The CDR3 bases are TGCAGTGCTAGTGGACAGGGATGGCAGCCCCAGCATTTT.

The chain joins TRBV10-3 to TRBJ1-3; D uncertain. Germline-derived CDR1 and CDR2 are ENHRY and SYGVKD. There are 13 residues in the CDR3. Trimming stripped 3 bases from V and 4 bases from J, with 7 bases between. The CDR3 sequence is CAISEFSGNTIYF. The CDR3 coding sequence is TGTGCCATCAGTGAATTTTCGGGAAACACCATATATTTT.

This chain uses TRBV6-5 with TRBJ2-7, with TRBD2 matching 12 bases. Germline V gene data show CDR1 as MNHEY and CDR2 as SVGAGI. Germline trimming cut 4 bases from V and 4 bases from J; bases unmatched to any gene: 8. This CDR3 has 16 amino acids. CDR3 in amino acids: CASSFLTSGRNYEQYF. The CDR3 DNA follows: TGTGCCAGCAGTTTTCTGACTAGCGGGAGAAATTACGAGCAGTACTTC.

The V gene is TRBV27, the J gene TRBJ1-2; 7 nucleotides line up with TRBD1. CDR3 length equals 14 residues. The trim removed 6 bases at V and 4 bases at J, leaving 8 bases unmatched. CDR1 is MNHEY, CDR2 SMNVEV, per germline (reference sequence). In DNA, the CDR3 is TGTGCCAGCAGGACATCGACAGGGATCTATGGCTACACCTTC. Translating it yields CASRTSTGIYGYTF.

The chain has TRBV27 and TRBJ2-7; 10 nucleotides align to TRBD2. Germline V gives CDR1 MNHEY, CDR2 SMNVEV (reference sequence). CDR3 size: 16 residues. Trimming cost V 2 bases and J 4 bases; bases outside gene matches: 8. The CDR3 sequence is CASSLAAGTSVYEQYF. CDR3 DNA sequence: TGTGCCAGCAGTTTAGCTGCCGGGACTAGCGTATACGAGCAGTACTTC.